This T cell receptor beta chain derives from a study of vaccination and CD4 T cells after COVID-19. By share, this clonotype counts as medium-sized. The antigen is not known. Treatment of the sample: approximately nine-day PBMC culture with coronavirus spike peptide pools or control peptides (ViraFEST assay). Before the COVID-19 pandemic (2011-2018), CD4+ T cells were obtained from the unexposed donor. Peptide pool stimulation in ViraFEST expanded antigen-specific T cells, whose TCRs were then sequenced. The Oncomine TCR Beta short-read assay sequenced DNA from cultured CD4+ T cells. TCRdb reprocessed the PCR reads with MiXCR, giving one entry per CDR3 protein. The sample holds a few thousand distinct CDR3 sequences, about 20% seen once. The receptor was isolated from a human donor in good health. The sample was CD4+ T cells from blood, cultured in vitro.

The CDR3 is CAAGGSNQPQHF. CDR3 nucleotides: TGTGCCGCAGGGGGGAGCAATCAGCCCCAGCATTTT. The chain carries TRBV28 and TRBJ1-5, with 7 nucleotides matching TRBD1. J was trimmed by 1 base and V by 11 bases; bases with no gene match: 2. Per the germline V gene, CDR1 is MDHEN and CDR2 is SYDVKM. The CDR3 consists of 12 residues.